A selection of T cell receptor beta chains follows, all from one sample in a study of cytomegalovirus exposure and HLA in healthy donors. The table came from immunoSEQ multiplex PCR; TCRdb's copy has only in-frame clones and leaves some out. The sample lists 18,000 or so clones, roughly 75% occurring once. Sequenced: PBMCs. The receptors originated from a man aged 18 to 30 in good health and CMV-seronegative. Each CDR3 is given without its conserved first and last residue. Expanded clones get a size class; other rows say once, few or many, or leave the size out.

v_gene	j_gene	abundance	CDR3aa
TRBV6-1	TRBJ2-2	NA	ASSEGLGLGELF
TRBV5-1	TRBJ2-1	NA	ASSLGDRGPYNEQF
TRBV2	TRBJ2-4	NA	ASSERGIVKNIQY
TRBV9	TRBJ1-3	NA	ASSVGADSGNTIY
TRBV27	TRBJ1-2	NA	ASRPQGARGYT
TRBV10-3	TRBJ1-3	NA	AISFGQGRGNTIY
TRBV2	TRBJ2-7	NA	ASSEAQILSYEQY
TRBV5-1	TRBJ1-1	NA	ASSSTGNTEAF
TRBV6-5	TRBJ1-2	NA	ASSDRAYYGYT
TRBV2	TRBJ1-1	few	ASYIRRDTEAF
TRBV6-1	TRBJ1-5	NA	ASTSRTGSQPQH
TRBV5-1	TRBJ2-5	NA	ASSPGLAGNTQETQY
TRBV9	TRBJ2-1	NA	ASSVFGTGYNEQF
TRBV6-1	TRBJ2-7	NA	ASSSTGTGIGEQY
TRBV6-5	TRBJ1-2	NA	ASRMGHGYGYT
TRBV7-2	TRBJ1-1	NA	ASSLGLTVNTEAF
TRBV29-1	TRBJ2-7	NA	SVQTGLAYEQY
TRBV11-2	TRBJ2-7	NA	ASSSGQGLYEQY
TRBV4-1	TRBJ2-1	NA	ASSQDRTSGRIIEQF
TRBV29-1	TRBJ2-7	NA	SARDSLYEQY
TRBV6-1	TRBJ1-2	NA	ASSRDRDGGYT
TRBV7-4	TRBJ2-1	NA	ASSSDHQLGLGGSDEQF
TRBV10-1	TRBJ1-2	once	ASSESMTGKHGYT
TRBV30	TRBJ1-2	NA	AWSVGGGYGYT
TRBV5-6	TRBJ2-7	NA	ASRDLAGGPPYEQY
TRBV6-6	TRBJ1-2	few	ASSGLGQVYGYT
TRBV25-1	TRBJ2-7	NA	ASSVRDRGYEQY
TRBV15	TRBJ1-5	once	ATSRDRSPQH
TRBV7-9	TRBJ2-7	NA	ASTSGGGQGAYEQY
TRBV10-3	TRBJ2-7	NA	AIRARTGDRYEQY
TRBV10-2	TRBJ1-5	NA	ASSQGQIYQPQH
TRBV5-1	TRBJ1-2	NA	ASSLVGSGGYGYT
TRBV6-1	TRBJ2-7	NA	ATSAYEQY
TRBV7-8	TRBJ2-3	NA	ASSLDLSTDTQY
TRBV30	TRBJ1-1	NA	AWSVLNRVGLYSEAF
TRBV5-4	TRBJ2-1	few	ASSRGSQARGEQF
TRBV30	TRBJ1-1	NA	AWSLRTGGWVTEAF